Detailed here is one TCR beta chain. These data come from a study of shared T cell receptors in the human thymus. Assay used: immunoSEQ multiplex PCR; TCRdb lists only in-frame clones, some missing. The top ten clones hold roughly 0.01% of a sample with hundreds of thousands of clones, approximately 85% of them seen once. CDR3 length: 16 residues. Germline lookup yields CDR1 SGHAT and CDR2 FQNNGV. Trimming cost V 8 bases and J 8 bases; bases outside gene matches: 15. These data were also reused for a study on human thymus T cells. That paper adds: Donor material was obtained from healthy Finnish infants undergoing corrective surgery for congenital heart defects. The thymus was resected at corrective cardiac surgery. V and J gene usage appeared biased in thymic and blood repertoires. Related studies found that unrelated individuals share highly overlapping thymic repertoires.

The sequenced sample consisted of thymocytes. The J gene is TRBJ1-2, the V gene TRBV11-2; 12 bases align to TRBD1. The clonotype was recovered from a girl under three years old with a congenital heart defect. CDR3 sequence: CASALSRRDRGLGYTF. CDR3 DNA sequence: TGTGCCAGCGCTCTCTCCCGCCGGGACAGGGGGCTGGGCTACACCTTC.